This TCR beta chain stems from a study of post-analysis software for immune sequencing data. Whole-study results and caveats: There were several TRBV segments more frequent in patients than controls, and TRBV5-6, TRBV5-1 and TRBV20-1 were among them. Controls significantly exceeded multiple sclerosis patients in normalized Chao1 diversity. When the samples were clustered directly with F measure, those that had been prepared in the same batch showed strong co-clustering.

Remarks on this clonotype: Its specificity is not known.

The authors incorporated unique molecular identifiers into the TCR beta cDNA libraries. There were roughly 0.95 to 10 million T cells, and about 500,000 cDNA molecules came from them. TCRdb recomputed calls from the PCR reads with MiXCR, one row per CDR3 protein. Here the sample spans 600,000 to 750,000 distinct CDR3 sequences, around 64% being singletons. There are 20 residues in the CDR3. V lost 0 bases, J lost 0 bases, and 9 bases stayed unmatched. The germline CDR1 and CDR2 sequences are LGHNA and YSLEER. The receptor comes from a girl aged 2 to 10 with multiple sclerosis. V is TRBV4-3 and J is TRBJ2-6, with TRBD1 matching 9 bases. The sequencing input was blood. The CDR3 reads CASSQDFAGQGYSGANVLTF. As DNA, the CDR3 is TGCGCCAGCAGCCAAGATTTTGCAGGACAGGGGTACTCTGGGGCCAACGTCCTGACTTTC.